This TCR beta chain was recovered during a study of human T cells and chemical hapten exposure. On the study more broadly: Slight volume differences across pooled libraries mainly accounted for varying per-sample TCR yields.

This clonotype was recorded at least ten times. The library gave individual cDNA molecules unique molecular identifiers. Original data processing: A per-sample median of approximately 100,000 TCRs was observed, with a range of roughly 20,000 to 750,000. MiXCR, applied by TCRdb to the 5' RACE reads, yields one record per CDR3 protein. The V and J calls were determined by TCRdb, not by the authors. This table has about 81,000 distinct CDR3 sequences, roughly 7.7% appearing once. Unfractionated whole blood yielded the extracted total RNA. This receptor was taken from a male donor in good health.

The CDR3 DNA reads as TGTGCCAGCAGCTCCGGGACTAGTTACAATGAGCAGTTCTTC. This gives the protein CASSSGTSYNEQFF. The chain joins TRBV7-8 to TRBJ2-1, with TRBD2 identical over 8 bases. The trim removed 4 bases at V and 4 bases at J, leaving 3 bases unmatched. Germline V gene lookup returns CDR1 SGHVS and CDR2 FQNEAQ. This CDR3 spans 14 amino acids.